A single sample gave rise to the 29 T cell receptor beta chains below, sequenced in a study of PD-1 blockade in classical Hodgkin lymphoma. All patients relapsed after autologous stem cell transplantation, and brentuximab vedotin exposure varied. Profiling relied on immunoSEQ multiplex PCR, and the TCRdb table lists in-frame clones only, not all of them. The table has over 35,000 clones, about 79% seen once. The specimen was peripheral blood mononuclear cells (PBMCs), collected at baseline. All receptors derive from a human donor with classical Hodgkin lymphoma.

The rearrangement joins TRBV7-2 to TRBJ2-5; 11 bases match TRBD2. This CDR3 contains 15 residues. V gave up 3 bases and J gave up 5 bases; unmatched junction bases: 5. The germline V gene encodes CDR1 SGHTA and CDR2 FQGNSA. CDR3 nucleotide sequence: TGTGCCAGCAGCTTTCAACTAGCGGGAGTGGAGACCCAGTACTTC. It encodes CASSFQLAGVETQYF.

This chain links TRBV28 with TRBJ2-1; D tentatively reads TRBD1 or TRBD2 (6 bases each). The CDR3 has 16 residues. From germline, CDR1 is MDHEN and CDR2 SYDVKM. Deletions cut 10 bases from V and 6 bases from J, with 25 bases between. This CDR3 reads CATRGQGLRFGNEQFF. Written as DNA, the CDR3 is TGTGCCACCAGGGGCCAGGGACTCCGTTTCGGCAATGAGCAGTTCTTC.

This chain uses TRBV10-3 with TRBJ2-7, with a tentative D call TRBD2 (6 bases). CDR3 length: 12 amino acids. Germline V CDR1 and CDR2: ENHRY, SYGVKD. V was clipped by 3 bases and J by 5 bases, with 8 bases between them. The CDR3 loop reads CAISDGSHEQYF. CDR3 DNA sequence: TGTGCCATCAGTGACGGGAGTCACGAGCAGTACTTC.

This clone has only a few counts. V and J are TRBV6-1 and TRBJ2-1; 13 nucleotides match TRBD2. Trimming took 7 bases from V and 7 from J; bases not matched to a gene: 4. The length of the CDR3 is 14 residues. CDR1 is MNHNS and CDR2 is SASEGT in the germline V gene. The CDR3 reads CASIRTSGSNEQFF. CDR3 nucleotide sequence: TGTGCCAGCATTCGGACTAGCGGGAGTAATGAGCAGTTCTTC.

The V call is TRBV4-1, the J call TRBJ2-5, with 11 bases identical to TRBD1. This CDR3 is built from 15 residues. Looked up from germline, CDR1 is MGHRA and CDR2 is YSYEKL. Germline trimming cut 4 bases from V and 5 bases from J; bases unmatched to any gene: 6. The CDR3 nucleotides read TGCGCCAGCAGCCTTGGACAGGGGGCGAGGGAGACCCAGTACTTC. Translated, it gives CASSLGQGARETQYF.

This clone was found once. V usage is TRBV2 and J usage is TRBJ2-1; D remains ambiguous. Trimming pared 8 bases from V and 4 bases from J, leaving 18 bases between. CDR3 size: 15 residues. Looked up from germline, CDR1 is SNHLY and CDR2 is FYNNEI. CDR3 nucleotide sequence: TGTGCCAGCGTAGGGCAGGATTCCCCTTACAATGAGCAGTTCTTC. It yields the protein CASVGQDSPYNEQFF.

The chain combines TRBV7-6 with TRBJ2-7, with TRBD2 matching 7 bases. This CDR3 is built from 14 residues. Germline assignment: CDR1 SGHVS and CDR2 FNYEAQ. V was pared by 1 base and J by 6 bases, with 6 bases of the junction left unmatched. The CDR3 DNA reads TGTGCCAGCAGCTTAGGACCGCGGGAGTTCGAGCAGTACTTC. Amino acids: CASSLGPREFEQYF.

J is TRBJ1-5 and V is TRBV2; the D gene is possibly TRBD1 (5 bases). The CDR3 sequence is 13 residues long. The ends were cut back, 6 bases at V and 7 bases at J, with 13 bases in the middle. CDR1 SNHLY and CDR2 FYNNEI come from the germline V gene. As DNA, the CDR3 is TGTGCCAGCAGGACAGAGGTTGGCCAGCCCCAGCATTTT. Amino acid sequence: CASRTEVGQPQHF.

With regard to this clone: Other nucleotide sequences in the sample specify the same CDR3. The chain couples TRBV18 to TRBJ2-2; no firm D call. Germline V lookup: CDR1 KGHSH, CDR2 LQKENI. Trimming shortened V by 6 bases and J by 4 bases, and 15 bases separated the two germline ends. The CDR3 contains 15 residues. The CDR3 DNA is TGTGCCAGCTCCCCGACGGACGATACCACCGGGGAGCTGTTTTTT. Amino acids: CASSPTDDTTGELFF. Using reference TRBV18 and TRBJ2-2 for the parts outside the CDR3, the full variable domain is NAGVMQNPRHLVRRRGQEARLRCSPMKGHSHVYWYRQLPEEGLKFMVYLQKENIIDESGMPKERFSAEFPKEGPSILRIQQVVRGDSAAYFCASSPTDDTTGELFFGEGSRLTVL.

The rearrangement links TRBV5-1 to TRBJ2-3, with 7 bases fitting TRBD1. V gave up 5 bases and J gave up 4 bases; unmatched junction bases: 10. The CDR3 extends over 15 amino acids. Germline V gene lookup returns CDR1 SGHRS and CDR2 YFSETQ. As DNA, the CDR3 is TGCGCCAGCAGTAGACAGGGAAGAGCCCCAGATACGCAGTATTTT. Protein: CASSRQGRAPDTQYF. The full variable domain, in which reference TRBV5-1 and TRBJ2-3 provide the parts outside the CDR3, is KAGVTQTPRYLIKTRGQQVTLSCSPISGHRSVSWYQQTPGQGLQFLFEYFSETQRNKGNFPGRFSGRQFSNSRSEMNVSTLELGDSALYLCASSRQGRAPDTQYFGPGTRLTVL.

The chain combines TRBV7-3 with TRBJ2-7; D is unresolved. The V end was cut by 6 bases, the J end by 3 bases, with 12 bases between. CDR3 length equals 13 residues. CDR1 is SGHTA, CDR2 FQGTGA, per germline. The CDR3 is CASSKGPNYEQYF. The CDR3 nucleotides are TGTGCCAGCAGTAAGGGCCCCAACTACGAGCAGTACTTC. Full variable domain (outside the CDR3, taken from reference TRBV7-3 and TRBJ2-7): GAGVSQTPSNKVTEKGKYVELRCDPISGHTALYWYRQSLGQGPEFLIYFQGTGAADDSGLPNDRFFAVRPEGSVSTLKIQRTERGDSAVYLCASSKGPNYEQYFGPGTRLTVT.

The genes are TRBV28 and TRBJ2-6, with D unclear. Trimming stripped 8 bases from V and 2 bases from J, with 7 bases between. The CDR3 spans 13 residues. Germline lookup yields CDR1 MDHEN and CDR2 SYDVKM. CDR3 sequence reads: CASEETGANVLTF. CDR3 nucleotide sequence: TGTGCCAGCGAGGAAACTGGGGCCAACGTCCTGACTTTC.

The V call is TRBV28, the J call TRBJ2-7; 11 bases align to TRBD2. The CDR3 contains 18 residues. Germline CDR1 reads MDHEN; CDR2 reads SYDVKM. J lost 2 bases, V lost 3 bases, and 12 bases had no gene match. Written as DNA, the CDR3 is TGTGCCAGCAGTTTCGGCGGGACTAGCGGCCCAACTACCTACGAGCAGTACTTC. Amino acids: CASSFGGTSGPTTYEQYF.

The chain links TRBV10-3 to TRBJ1-5; the D gene is possibly TRBD1 (6 bases). From germline, CDR1 is ENHRY and CDR2 SYGVKD. The ends were cut back, 10 bases at V and 1 base at J, with 17 bases in the middle. The CDR3 totals 15 residues. CDR3 in amino acids: CATCAGAVSNQPQHF. For the CDR3, the DNA is TGTGCCACTTGTGCGGGGGCCGTCAGCAATCAGCCCCAGCATTTT.

This clone was observed many times. The chain recombines TRBV11-2 with TRBJ2-1, with TRBD2 as a possible D gene (6 bases). The CDR3 is made up of 13 amino acids. Germline CDR1 reads SGHAT; CDR2 reads FQNNGV. Trimming took 5 bases from V and 7 from J, leaving 12 bases between them. In nucleotides, the CDR3 is TGTGCCAGCAGCGGCGGGACTCTTAATGAGCAGTTCTTC. Protein: CASSGGTLNEQFF.

The rearrangement joins TRBV6-5 to TRBJ2-5; no definite D call. The CDR3 totals 15 residues. The germline gives CDR1 MNHEY, CDR2 SVGAGI. Trimming removed 6 bases at V and 5 bases at J, with 19 bases between. As DNA, the CDR3 is TGTGCCAGCAGCCAAAGCCCCTCAATGGGGGAGACCCAGTACTTC. Translation: CASSQSPSMGETQYF.

The table lists this clone with many counts. This chain joins TRBV7-9 and TRBJ2-2; D remains ambiguous. The CDR3 extends over 12 amino acids. Germline CDR1 and CDR2: SEHNR and FQNEAQ (reference sequence). V shed 3 bases and J shed 1 base, with 0 bases lying between them. CDR3 nucleotides: TGTGCCAGCAGCTTGAACACCGGGGAGCTGTTTTTT. Its translation is CASSLNTGELFF.

This sequence joins TRBV5-8 and TRBJ2-3, with a tentative D call TRBD1 (6 bases). Germline CDR1 is SGHTS and CDR2 is YDEGEE. The CDR3 consists of 14 residues. V was clipped by 5 bases and J by 4 bases, with 14 bases between them. CDR3 sequence reads: CASRNQGFSDTQYF. Here the CDR3 DNA reads TGTGCCAGCAGGAATCAGGGGTTTTCAGATACGCAGTATTTT.

The rearrangement joins TRBV7-9 to TRBJ2-3; D may be TRBD2 (5 bases). Germline CDR1 is SEHNR and CDR2 is FQNEAQ (reference sequence). V lost 5 bases, J lost 4 bases, and 19 bases lay in between. This CDR3 comprises 16 residues. CDR3 coding DNA: TGTGCCAGCAGCGCGTCCGGACTGTCTAGAGCAGATACGCAGTATTTT. Translating it yields CASSASGLSRADTQYF.

The rearrangement uses TRBV19 and TRBJ2-2; D could derive from TRBD1 or TRBD2 (6 bases each). Between the trimmed V and J ends, which lost 7 bases and 6 bases, there was a span of 15 bases. The CDR3 has 14 amino acids. Germline CDR1 reads LNHDA; CDR2 reads SQIVND (reference sequence). The CDR3 DNA sequence: TGTGCCAGTACCGATGGAGGGGGGTCCGGGGAGCTGTTTTTT. Protein product: CASTDGGGSGELFF.

The V call is TRBV28, the J call TRBJ1-3, with D unresolved. Trimming shortened V by 7 bases and J by 4 bases, and 11 bases separated the two germline ends. The CDR3 consists of 13 residues. The germline V gene encodes CDR1 MDHEN and CDR2 SYDVKM. The CDR3 DNA follows: TGTGCCAGCACCTTCCCGGTAGGAAACACCATATATTTT. Its protein is CASTFPVGNTIYF.

The chain is built from TRBV9 and TRBJ2-7; D unresolved. The CDR3 runs 15 residues. Trimming cost V 0 bases and J 2 bases, with 12 bases left between them. In germline, CDR1 is SGDLS, CDR2 YYNGEE. DNA of the CDR3: TGTGCCAGCAGCGTAGACGCAGGCAAGACCTACGAGCAGTACTTC. Translating gives CASSVDAGKTYEQYF.

The chain links TRBV6-5 to TRBJ1-1; tentative D call: TRBD1 (6 bases). Germline lookup yields CDR1 MNHEY and CDR2 SVGAGI. V lost 5 bases and J 0 bases, leaving 10 bases between the germline ends. The CDR3 is 14 residues long. The CDR3, as DNA: TGTGCCAGCAGTCCTAGGACAGTGAACACTGAAGCTTTCTTT. This codes for CASSPRTVNTEAFF.

The table lists this clone with a few counts. The chain couples TRBV23-1 to TRBJ2-5; 9 bases are shared with TRBD1. TRBV23-1 is recorded as an ORF, its role being uncertain. CDR3 size: 12 residues. DNA of the CDR3: TGCGTCCCGGACAGGGGTATCGAGACCCAGTACTTC. Amino acids: CVPDRGIETQYF.

The chain carries TRBV7-2 and TRBJ1-2; D call uncertain. The length of the CDR3 is 16 residues. The germline CDR1 and CDR2 sequences are SGHTA and FQGNSA. Trimming cost V 1 base and J 3 bases, with 15 bases left between them. In DNA form, the CDR3 reads TGTGCCAGCAGCTTAGAGGCTGCAGTAGGACACTATGGCTACACCTTC. Translation gives CASSLEAAVGHYGYTF.

Written as DNA, the CDR3 is TGCAGCGTTGTGGCCCAAAGGGAGCAGTACTTC. Translated: CSVVAQREQYF. J is TRBJ2-7 and V is TRBV29-1; D unresolved. Trimming removed 4 bases at V and 7 bases at J, with 11 bases between. This CDR3 spans 11 amino acids. Germline CDR1 SQVTM, CDR2 ANQGSEA.

CDR3 sequence: CASSEGQRGVKGANVLTF. As DNA, the CDR3 is TGTGCCAGCAGTGAAGGCCAACGCGGGGTGAAAGGGGCCAACGTCCTGACTTTC. The gene calls are TRBV6-1 and TRBJ2-6; a weak D match, TRBD2 (6 bases). The CDR3 contains 18 residues. Germline V CDR1 and CDR2: MNHNS, SASEGT. V dropped 1 base and J dropped 4 bases, with 17 bases sitting between them.

The V call is TRBV28, the J call TRBJ2-1; 8 nucleotides align to TRBD1. V shed 7 bases and J 2 bases; nucleotides not matched to a gene: 7. The CDR3 runs 15 residues. Germline CDR1 reads MDHEN; CDR2 reads SYDVKM. DNA for the CDR3: TGTGCCAGCAACCCCGGGACAGGAACCTACAATGAGCAGTTCTTC. Translating it yields CASNPGTGTYNEQFF. The entire variable domain, with the rest obtained from reference TRBV28 and TRBJ2-1, is as follows: DVKVTQSSRYLVKRTGEKVFLECVQDMDHENMFWYRQDPGLGLRLIYFSYDVKMKEKGDIPEGYSVSREKKERFSLILESASTNQTSMYLCASNPGTGTYNEQFFGPGTRLTVL.

The chain couples TRBV15 to TRBJ1-5; maybe TRBD1 (6 bases). The V gene lost 0 bases and the J gene lost 2 bases, with 8 bases spanning the gap. The length of the CDR3 is 15 residues. Germline V CDR1 and CDR2: LNHNV, YYDKDF (reference sequence). CDR3 protein: CATSREGGGNQPQHF. The CDR3 coding sequence is TGTGCCACCAGCAGAGAAGGGGGAGGCAATCAGCCCCAGCATTTT.